Shown below are 18 T cell receptor beta chains from a single sample sequenced in a study of blood T cell repertoires in COVID-19. Using immunoSEQ multiplex PCR, the repertoire was profiled, and TCRdb retains in-frame clones only, with some absent. This table has 250,000 to 400,000 clones, around 88% appearing once. What was sequenced was peripheral blood. Every receptor here comes from a woman aged 25 to 39 with COVID-19, enrolled during active disease.

The V gene is TRBV18, the J gene TRBJ1-1; 8 nucleotides match TRBD1. The CDR3 sequence is 14 residues long. CDR1 and CDR2 (germline): KGHSH, LQKENI. The junction had 6 bases not matched to a gene; V was cut back by 8 bases and J by 1 base. This CDR3 is CASTKQGENTEAFF. The CDR3 coding sequence is TGTGCCAGCACAAAACAGGGGGAGAACACTGAAGCTTTCTTT.

V and J are TRBV24-1 and TRBJ1-3, with 9 bases aligning to TRBD1. Germline trimming cut 3 bases from V and 1 base from J; bases unmatched to any gene: 6. The CDR3 consists of 17 residues. Germline V lookup: CDR1 KGHDR, CDR2 SFDVKD. CDR3 in amino acids: CATSDRGQGWSGNTIYF. Here the CDR3 DNA reads TGTGCCACCAGTGATCGTGGACAGGGGTGGTCTGGAAACACCATATATTTT.

The chain links TRBV2 to TRBJ2-1; TRBD1 might be the D (5 bases). V lost 10 bases, J lost 6 bases, and 19 bases lay in between. The CDR3 sequence is 14 residues long. Germline loops: CDR1 SNHLY, CDR2 FYNNEI. The DNA for the CDR3 is TGTGCCACCCAGGGTTTCGTCCAGTCCAATGAGCAGTTCTTC. The encoded protein is CATQGFVQSNEQFF.

The rearrangement links TRBV11-2 to TRBJ1-5; D gene uncertain. The CDR3 sequence is 13 residues long. Germline-derived CDR1 and CDR2 are SGHAT and FQNNGV. The germline V and J ends were trimmed by 2 bases and 3 bases, with 5 bases remaining between them. The CDR3, as DNA: TGTGCCAGCAGCTTAACAGACAATCAGCCCCAGCATTTT. Protein sequence: CASSLTDNQPQHF.

J is TRBJ1-1 and V is TRBV28; D ambiguous. CDR1 is MDHEN, CDR2 SYDVKM, per germline. V dropped 2 bases and J dropped 10 bases, with 11 bases sitting between them. The CDR3 contains 12 residues. CDR3 residues: CASSLIDSRAFF. The CDR3, as DNA: TGTGCCAGCAGTTTAATAGATTCTAGAGCTTTCTTT.

The rearrangement joins TRBV27 to TRBJ2-1; D possibly corresponds to TRBD2 (5 bases). The CDR3 consists of 13 residues. V lost 5 bases to trimming and J lost 6 bases, with 11 bases between them. Germline-derived CDR1 and CDR2 are MNHEY and SMNVEV (reference sequence). CDR3 DNA: TGTGCCAGCAGTCTGCGAGGGCGCAATGAGCAGTTCTTC. Encoded protein: CASSLRGRNEQFF.

In this sample, this clone turned up once. The DNA for the CDR3 is TGTGCCAGCAGCAAGCAGAGCACAGATAATTCACCCCTCCACTTT. It yields the protein CASSKQSTDNSPLHF. The J gene is TRBJ1-6, the V gene TRBV7-9; D gene unclear. The CDR3 has 15 residues. V was cut by 5 bases and J by 5 bases, with 13 bases left in between. From germline, CDR1 is SEHNR and CDR2 FQNEAQ (reference sequence).

V gene TRBV5-1 combines with J gene TRBJ1-1; D might be TRBD1 (6 bases). V lost 5 bases, J lost 3 bases, and 14 bases lay in between. This CDR3 is built from 14 residues. Germline assignment: CDR1 SGHRS and CDR2 YFSETQ. The CDR3 loop reads CASRPTHRDTEAFF. In nucleotides, the CDR3 is TGCGCCAGCAGACCCACCCACAGGGACACTGAAGCTTTCTTT.

This sequence joins TRBV30 and TRBJ2-3; TRBD2 aligns across 10 bases. J was trimmed by 2 bases and V by 5 bases; bases with no gene match: 4. The CDR3 covers 14 residues. CDR1 is GTSNPN, CDR2 SVGIG, per germline (reference sequence). Here the CDR3 reads CAWGLAANTDTQYF. The CDR3 nucleotides read TGTGCCTGGGGACTAGCGGCTAACACAGATACGCAGTATTTT.

The V call is TRBV19, the J call TRBJ1-5; TRBD1 agrees at 9 bases. The CDR3 is made up of 15 amino acids. The V gene's germline CDR1 is LNHDA and CDR2 SQIVND (reference sequence). After removal of 8 bases from V and 11 bases from J, the junction contained 16 bases not matched to a gene. The CDR3 nucleotides read TGTGCCAGTGGTACACAGGGGGCCCAAAGTAGGGCCCAGCATTTT. Residues: CASGTQGAQSRAQHF.

V and J are TRBV11-3 and TRBJ1-2; no clear D. V dropped 1 base and J dropped 8 bases, with 8 bases sitting between them. The CDR3 consists of 12 residues. Per the germline V gene, CDR1 is SGHNT and CDR2 is YENEEA. The CDR3 loop reads CASSLVGSGYTF. CDR3 nucleotides: TGTGCCAGCAGCTTAGTCGGGAGCGGCTACACCTTC. The variable domain in full, completed from reference TRBV11-3 and TRBJ1-2, reads EAGVVQSPRYKIIEKKQPVAFWCNPISGHNTLYWYLQNLGQGPELLIRYENEEAVDDSQLPKDRFSAERLKGVDSTLKIQPAELGDSAVYLCASSLVGSGYTFGSGTRLTVV.

V usage is TRBV29-1 and J usage is TRBJ1-2, with D possibly being TRBD1 (5 bases). The CDR3 extends over 15 amino acids. Trimming took 4 bases from V and 7 from J, leaving 22 bases between them. From germline, CDR1 is SQVTM and CDR2 ANQGSEA. CDR3 DNA sequence: TGCAGCGTTGGGAGGGATGCAGGGCAGCCGTCTGGCTACACCTTC. This sequence encodes CSVGRDAGQPSGYTF. The whole variable domain, remainder taken from reference TRBV29-1 and TRBJ1-2, is SAVISQKPSRDICQRGTSLTIQCQVDSQVTMMFWYRQQPGQSLTLIATANQGSEATYESGFVIDKFPISRPNLTFSTLTVSNMSPEDSSIYLCSVGRDAGQPSGYTFGSGTRLTVV.

The chain employs TRBV15 and TRBJ1-6; D remains unclear. CDR3 length: 13 residues. Germline V gene lookup returns CDR1 LNHNV and CDR2 YYDKDF (reference sequence). V lost 0 bases to trimming and J lost 9 bases, with 6 bases between them. CDR3 loop: CATSRDPSSPLHF. CDR3 sequence (DNA): TGTGCCACCAGCAGAGACCCTAGTTCACCCCTCCACTTT.

This chain joins TRBV6-5 and TRBJ1-1, with 7 bases that match TRBD1. CDR3 length: 13 amino acids. Germline assignment: CDR1 MNHEY and CDR2 SVGAGI. V lost 7 bases and J lost 3; bases outside the gene matches: 5. This CDR3 reads CASNYRGYTEAFF. The DNA of the CDR3 is TGTGCCAGCAACTACAGGGGTTACACTGAAGCTTTCTTT.

This chain links TRBV4-1 with TRBJ2-7; D not resolved. Trimming removed 4 bases at V and 2 bases at J, with 12 bases between. This CDR3 spans 14 amino acids. CDR1 MGHRA and CDR2 YSYEKL come from the germline V gene. CDR3 in amino acids: CASSLVEATYEQYF. Written as DNA, the CDR3 is TGCGCCAGCAGCCTAGTAGAGGCGACCTACGAGCAGTACTTC.

This sequence joins TRBV9 and TRBJ2-5, with a weak D call TRBD1 (5 bases). Germline V lookup: CDR1 SGDLS, CDR2 YYNGEE. Trimming took 1 base from V and 1 from J, leaving 11 bases between them. CDR3 length: 15 residues. The chain's CDR3 is CASSVWEGVQETQYF. CDR3 bases: TGTGCCAGCAGCGTATGGGAAGGGGTCCAAGAGACCCAGTACTTC.

The V gene is TRBV27, the J gene TRBJ1-2; D is possibly TRBD1 (5 bases). Looked up from germline, CDR1 is MNHEY and CDR2 is SMNVEV (reference sequence). The V and J ends lost 2 bases and 3 bases respectively, with 7 bases between them. This CDR3 contains 13 residues. Written as DNA, the CDR3 is TGTGCCAGCAGTTTAAGCAGGGACTATGGCTACACCTTC. Translation: CASSLSRDYGYTF.

This sequence joins TRBV15 and TRBJ1-5, with TRBD1 matching 7 bases. CDR1 LNHNV and CDR2 YYDKDF come from the germline V gene (reference sequence). V was clipped by 5 bases and J by 3 bases; unmatched bases: 10. The CDR3 length is 16 residues. The CDR3 coding sequence is TGTGCCACCAGCGCATCCAGGGGGGAACTCAATCAGCCCCAGCATTTT. This sequence encodes CATSASRGELNQPQHF.